The TCR beta chain under discussion was sequenced for a study of identical twins. Study-level points and caveats: A cross-sectional statistical analysis, not follow-up of the same donors, supported the conclusions. Low generation probability was overrepresented in out-of-frame alpha sequences shared by twins.

Germline-derived CDR1 and CDR2 are SQVTM and ANQGSEA. Trimming cost V 4 bases and J 4 bases, with 22 bases left between them. The CDR3 has 16 amino acids. Via MiXCR, TCRdb re-called the 5' RACE reads, giving one row per CDR3 protein. The profile covers under 900,000 distinct CDR3 sequences, with about 18% appearing a single time and 10% to 15% taken by the ten largest. This clonotype was observed a few times. Its antigen is as yet unknown. These data are also associated with another study on T cells expressing NK-cell markers. As that report states: Repertoires of TCR beta were obtained from T cells sorted as CD3+CD56+NKG2C+, CD3+CD56+NKG2C- and CD3+CD56-NKG2C+. The same clonotypes also predominated in the CD3+CD56-NKG2C+ fraction of several donors.

This receptor was obtained from a woman between 18 and 30 years old in good health. The source material was PBMCs. The chain carries TRBV29-1 and TRBJ2-5; no reliable D call. CDR3 region: CSVVSPWVASPETQYF. Written as DNA, the CDR3 is TGCAGCGTTGTGTCCCCATGGGTTGCTAGTCCAGAGACCCAGTACTTC.